The 13 T cell receptor beta chains listed next were all sequenced from one sample in a study of control samples from healthy donors and cancer patients. The data were produced by immunoSEQ multiplex PCR, yet TCRdb's version contains in-frame clones alone and is incomplete. The sample lists 100,000 to 150,000 clones; around 94% were seen once. The specimen was PBMCs. These receptors all stem from a man at least 80 years old with head and neck cancer.

V gene TRBV5-1 combines with J gene TRBJ2-3; no clear D. Germline V gives CDR1 SGHRS, CDR2 YFSETQ. Trimming removed 4 bases from V and 3 bases from J, with 15 bases in between. The CDR3 covers 15 residues. The CDR3 nucleotides are TGCGCCAGCAGCCCGACGGGCAGGAGAACAGATACGCAGTATTTT. The encoded protein is CASSPTGRRTDTQYF.

V gene TRBV5-1 combines with J gene TRBJ1-4; no reliable D call. CDR3 size: 12 residues. Per the germline V gene, CDR1 is SGHRS and CDR2 is YFSETQ. Between the trimmed V and J ends, which lost 2 bases and 8 bases, there was a span of 7 bases. CDR3 region: CASSFSGEKLFF. The CDR3 nucleotides read TGCGCCAGCAGCTTCTCTGGGGAAAAACTGTTTTTT.

This chain uses TRBV7-2 with TRBJ1-1, with a weak D call TRBD1 (6 bases). With 5 bases removed from V and 1 base from J, the gap between germline ends came to 8 bases. Germline V lookup: CDR1 SGHTA, CDR2 FQGNSA. The CDR3 is 13 amino acids. The CDR3 DNA is TGTGCCAGCAGCCCACAGGGGAACACTGAAGCTTTCTTT. As protein: CASSPQGNTEAFF. Full variable domain (outside the CDR3, taken from reference TRBV7-2 and TRBJ1-1): GAGVSQSPSNKVTEKGKDVELRCDPISGHTALYWYRQSLGQGLEFLIYFQGNSAPDKSGLPSDRFSAERTGGSVSTLTIQRTQQEDSAVYLCASSPQGNTEAFFGQGTRLTVV.

The rearrangement links TRBV7-6 to TRBJ2-5, with D possibly TRBD2 on 6 matching bases. Germline lookup yields CDR1 SGHVS and CDR2 FNYEAQ. The V end lost 4 bases, the J end lost 4 bases, and 16 bases lay between the germline ends. The CDR3 is 15 residues long. CDR3 nucleotides: TGTGCCAGCAGCTCCGTCCCCGGGGGAGGAGAGACCCAGTACTTC. It is translated as CASSSVPGGGETQYF.

V usage is TRBV6-5 and J usage is TRBJ1-2; D possibly corresponds to TRBD1 (5 bases). V was clipped by 6 bases and J by 2 bases, with 13 bases between them. Per the germline V gene, CDR1 is MNHEY and CDR2 is SVGAGI. The CDR3 runs to 14 residues. CDR3 sequence (DNA): TGTGCCAGCAGGGGGACTGACTCCAACTATGGCTACACCTTC. This translates into CASRGTDSNYGYTF.

This chain uses TRBV9 with TRBJ2-7; D gene unclear. Germline V gives CDR1 SGDLS, CDR2 YYNGEE. The CDR3 spans 15 residues. Trimming took off 3 bases at V and 5 bases at J, with 18 bases between the two ends. This chain's CDR3 is CASSAAQEGSHEQYF. The CDR3 nucleotides are TGTGCCAGCAGCGCCGCCCAGGAAGGGTCCCACGAGCAGTACTTC.

The chain uses TRBV5-6 and TRBJ1-1; TRBD1 matches 8 bases. The V segment lost 0 bases and the J segment 7 bases; nucleotides outside the gene matches: 8. CDR3 length: 15 residues. CDR1 is SGHDT and CDR2 is YYEEEE in the germline V gene. The CDR3 bases are TGTGCCAGCAGCTTGGCCCGGGACAGGAAAGATGAAGCTTTCTTT. Encoded protein: CASSLARDRKDEAFF.

V usage is TRBV23-1 and J usage is TRBJ2-7, with D maybe TRBD2 (5 bases). Being an ORF, TRBV23-1 has a function that is uncertain. The CDR3 has 14 residues. Trimming removed 5 bases from V and 0 bases from J, with 11 bases in between. This chain's CDR3 is CASSVLGSSYEQYF. The DNA for the CDR3 is TGCGCCAGCAGTGTACTAGGCAGCTCCTACGAGCAGTACTTC.

In its sample, this clone was seen a few times. The chain employs TRBV19 and TRBJ1-1; D is possibly TRBD1 (5 bases). The CDR3 contains 13 residues. The V and J ends lost 5 bases and 0 bases respectively, with 7 bases between them. CDR1 is LNHDA, CDR2 SQIVND, per germline (reference sequence). This CDR3 reads CASSLTVNTEAFF. The CDR3 DNA sequence: TGTGCCAGTAGTTTGACAGTGAACACTGAAGCTTTCTTT.

The chain is built from TRBV12-5 and TRBJ2-5, with D tentatively TRBD1 or TRBD2 (6 bases each). V dropped 6 bases and J dropped 0 bases, with 26 bases sitting between them. The CDR3 extends over 19 amino acids. Germline CDR1 is LGHNT and CDR2 is FRNRAP. The CDR3 reads CASGQRGAGPRDYQETQYF. The CDR3 bases are TGTGCTAGTGGCCAGAGGGGGGCCGGGCCCCGGGACTACCAAGAGACCCAGTACTTC.

J is TRBJ1-1 and V is TRBV7-2; a weak D match, TRBD1 (5 bases). V was cut by 2 bases and J by 1 base, with 11 bases left in between. Germline V gives CDR1 SGHTA, CDR2 FQGNSA. The CDR3 totals 15 residues. The CDR3 coding sequence is TGTGCCAGCAGCTTAAGCGGGGCGAAGAACACTGAAGCTTTCTTT. Translated, it gives CASSLSGAKNTEAFF.

The V and J genes are TRBV4-1 and TRBJ2-5; D is unresolved. V was clipped by 8 bases and J by 1 base, with 11 bases between them. The CDR3 is 13 amino acids. Germline V gene lookup returns CDR1 MGHRA and CDR2 YSYEKL. This CDR3 reads CASPSGFQETQYF. CDR3 in DNA: TGCGCCAGCCCGTCCGGGTTCCAAGAGACCCAGTACTTC.

The genes are TRBV7-2 and TRBJ2-1, with TRBD2 identical over 8 bases. Germline V gene lookup returns CDR1 SGHTA and CDR2 FQGNSA. The J segment lost 0 bases and the V segment lost 3 bases, leaving 10 bases of the junction unmatched. The CDR3 extends over 18 amino acids. This CDR3 is CASSFRRTSRGSYNEQFF. CDR3 DNA: TGTGCCAGCAGCTTTCGGAGGACTAGCCGGGGCTCCTACAATGAGCAGTTCTTC.